A single sample gave rise to the 22 T cell receptor beta chains below, sequenced in a study of blood T cell repertoires in COVID-19. TCRdb's copy holds only in-frame clones and misses some; the assay was immunoSEQ multiplex PCR. The sample records a few hundred thousand clones, roughly 91% being singletons. The material sequenced was peripheral blood. These receptors all come from a man younger than 45 with acute or convalescent COVID-19.

The chain recombines TRBV5-1 with TRBJ2-7, with 12 nucleotides matching TRBD2. The CDR3 sequence is 15 residues long. The germline V gene encodes CDR1 SGHRS and CDR2 YFSETQ. After removal of 2 bases from V and 2 bases from J, the junction contained 2 bases not matched to a gene. In DNA form, the CDR3 reads TGCGCCAGCAGCTTTACTAGCGGGGGGACCTACGAGCAGTACTTC. It specifies CASSFTSGGTYEQYF. Drawing the rest from reference TRBV5-1 and TRBJ2-7, the complete variable domain is KAGVTQTPRYLIKTRGQQVTLSCSPISGHRSVSWYQQTPGQGLQFLFEYFSETQRNKGNFPGRFSGRQFSNSRSEMNVSTLELGDSALYLCASSFTSGGTYEQYFGPGTRLTVT.

The J gene is TRBJ2-7, the V gene TRBV5-1; 7 nucleotides align to TRBD2. The CDR3 is made up of 16 amino acids. V trimming: 0 bases; J trimming: 1 base; junction bases outside the gene matches: 7. Germline V gives CDR1 SGHRS, CDR2 YFSETQ. The CDR3 loop is CASSLGSSGWSYEQYF. The CDR3 DNA reads as TGCGCCAGCAGCTTGGGTAGTAGCGGGTGGTCCTACGAGCAGTACTTC.

Comments on this clone: Relative to the germline gene, one junction end is altered; a read error may explain this. The chain links TRBV7-7 to TRBJ2-3; 7 nucleotides match TRBD2. Per the germline V gene, CDR1 is SSHAT and CDR2 is FNYEAQ (reference sequence). The CDR3 totals 15 residues. CDR3 in DNA: TGTGCTAGCAGCATCGGGCTGGGGGGGGCAGATACGCAGTATTTT. It yields the protein CASSIGLGGADTQYF. Complete variable domain (other parts from reference TRBV7-7 and TRBJ2-3): GAGVSQSPRYKVTKRGQDVTLRCDPISSHATLYWYQQALGQGPEFLTYFNYEAQPDKSGLPSDRFSAERPEGSISTLTIQRTEQRDSAMYRCASSIGLGGADTQYFGPGTRLTVL.

Worth noting for this clone: The junction does not match germline at one end; this may be a read error. The chain recombines TRBV7-3 with TRBJ2-1; maybe TRBD2 (6 bases). The V gene's germline CDR1 is SGHTA and CDR2 FQGTGA. This CDR3 region has 15 residues. CDR3 sequence (DNA): TGTGCCAGCAGCCTAACTAGCTTAAGCTACAATGAGCAGTTCTTC. It yields the protein CASSLTSLSYNEQFF.

This chain connects TRBV5-1 to TRBJ2-7, with 13 bases lining up with TRBD2. Germline trimming cut 7 bases from V and 1 base from J; bases unmatched to any gene: 8. The germline CDR1 and CDR2 sequences are SGHRS and YFSETQ. CDR3 length: 16 residues. The CDR3 protein is CASRTSGSGLSYEQYF. The CDR3 coding sequence is TGCGCCAGCCGGACTAGCGGGAGTGGTTTGTCCTACGAGCAGTACTTC.

The chain carries TRBV7-9 and TRBJ1-5; D gene ambiguous. The V gene's germline CDR1 is SEHNR and CDR2 FQNEAQ (reference sequence). V dropped 1 base and J dropped 4 bases, with 14 bases sitting between them. This CDR3 has 16 amino acids. CDR3 amino acids: CASSLGAGGANQPQHF. The CDR3 bases are TGTGCCAGCAGCTTAGGGGCGGGCGGAGCTAATCAGCCCCAGCATTTT.

This clone occurred a few times. The chain couples TRBV18 to TRBJ2-2; D uncertain. V lost 6 bases, J lost 6 bases, and 14 bases lay in between. Per the germline V gene, CDR1 is KGHSH and CDR2 is LQKENI. The CDR3 consists of 14 residues. CDR3 loop: CASSGASGPGELFF. DNA for the CDR3: TGTGCCAGCTCCGGCGCATCGGGTCCCGGGGAGCTGTTTTTT.

The genes are TRBV5-4 and TRBJ2-4; TRBD1 aligns across 9 bases. CDR1 and CDR2 from the germline V gene are SGHNT and YYREEE (reference sequence). V shed 3 bases, J shed 1 base, and the junction held 5 bases outside the gene matches. This CDR3 contains 16 residues. CDR3 protein: CASSSVTGGAKNIQYF. For the CDR3, the DNA is TGTGCCAGCAGCTCGGTGACAGGGGGGGCCAAAAACATTCAGTACTTC.

V is TRBV6-5 and J is TRBJ2-3, with D maybe TRBD2 (6 bases). Germline CDR1 MNHEY, CDR2 SVGAGI. V lost 2 bases, J lost 2 bases, and 11 bases lay in between. The CDR3 length is 15 residues. CDR3 residues: CASSYMAGTTDTQYF. The CDR3 region has the DNA TGTGCCAGCAGTTACATGGCGGGGACCACAGATACGCAGTATTTT.

This clone has only one observation. The gene calls are TRBV5-1 and TRBJ2-5; 8 nucleotides match TRBD1. The J segment lost 5 bases and the V segment lost 7 bases, leaving 13 bases of the junction unmatched. Germline V gives CDR1 SGHRS, CDR2 YFSETQ. CDR3 length: 15 amino acids. The CDR3 spells CASLEGQGLWETQYF. The CDR3 nucleotides read TGCGCCAGCTTGGAAGGACAGGGTTTATGGGAGACCCAGTACTTC.

The chain joins TRBV11-2 to TRBJ1-2, with D possibly matching TRBD1 (5 bases). V lost 4 bases, J lost 5 bases, and 14 bases lay in between. The CDR3 has 14 residues. The V gene's germline CDR1 is SGHAT and CDR2 FQNNGV. In nucleotides, the CDR3 is TGTGCCAGCAGCTGGGCGGGGGTCGAGTATGGCTACACCTTC. Its protein product is CASSWAGVEYGYTF.

V usage is TRBV27 and J usage is TRBJ2-7; perhaps TRBD2 as D (7 bases). Germline V gives CDR1 MNHEY, CDR2 SMNVEV (reference sequence). The V end was cut by 6 bases, the J end by 5 bases, with 20 bases between. This CDR3 contains 15 residues. CDR3 region: CASSPGGAFWDEQYF. In nucleotides, the CDR3 is TGTGCCAGCAGCCCTGGGGGGGCGTTTTGGGACGAGCAGTACTTC.

The genes are TRBV24-1 and TRBJ2-6, with 10 bases fitting TRBD2. From germline, CDR1 is KGHDR and CDR2 SFDVKD. The CDR3 is 17 amino acids. Trimming cost V 5 bases and J 4 bases; bases outside gene matches: 7. The CDR3 DNA sequence: TGTGCCACCAGTGGAAGCGGGAGGGCGTCCGGGGCCAACGTCCTGACTTTC. Its protein is CATSGSGRASGANVLTF.

Notes on this clone: Its ends do not fully match the called genes, so a read error is possible. V and J are TRBV18 and TRBJ2-7, with 7 bases matching TRBD2. This CDR3 has 13 amino acids. CDR1 and CDR2 (germline): KGHSH, LQKENI. CDR3 sequence (DNA): TGTGCCAGCTCACCACCGGGGAGGGTAGCGCGATCATTC. Protein product: CASSPPGRVARSF.

V and J are TRBV7-3 and TRBJ2-1; weak D call: TRBD1 (5 bases). The CDR3 runs 14 residues. V lost 2 bases to trimming and J lost 2 bases, with 7 bases between them. CDR1 is SGHTA, CDR2 FQGTGA, per germline. The CDR3 nucleotides read TGTGCCAGCAGCTTACAGGGCCCCTACAATGAGCAGTTCTTC. It specifies CASSLQGPYNEQFF.

A single count supports this clone. The chain uses TRBV6-5 and TRBJ1-2; D is unclear. The CDR3 runs 13 residues. Trimming removed 2 bases from V and 2 bases from J, with 6 bases in between. CDR1 is MNHEY, CDR2 SVGAGI, per germline. CDR3: CASSYSRNYGYTF. DNA of the CDR3: TGTGCCAGCAGTTACAGCCGGAACTATGGCTACACCTTC.

The gene calls are TRBV28 and TRBJ1-5, with 7 nucleotides matching TRBD1. V was clipped by 5 bases and J by 6 bases; unmatched bases: 7. CDR1 is MDHEN and CDR2 is SYDVKM in the germline V gene. There are 14 residues in the CDR3. The CDR3, as DNA: TGTGCCAGCAGTAATAGACAGGGTCGTCAGCCCCAGCATTTT. Translated, it gives CASSNRQGRQPQHF. Full variable domain (rest looked up from reference TRBV28 and TRBJ1-5): DVKVTQSSRYLVKRTGEKVFLECVQDMDHENMFWYRQDPGLGLRLIYFSYDVKMKEKGDIPEGYSVSREKKERFSLILESASTNQTSMYLCASSNRQGRQPQHFGDGTRLSIL.

The rearrangement links TRBV19 to TRBJ1-5, with D tentatively TRBD1 (5 bases). CDR1 is LNHDA and CDR2 is SQIVND in the germline V gene (reference sequence). V was pared by 4 bases and J by 3 bases, with 13 bases between. This CDR3 is built from 15 residues. DNA for the CDR3: TGTGCCAGTAGTACCAAACGACAGTACAATCAGCCCCAGCATTTT. Encoded protein: CASSTKRQYNQPQHF.

The rearrangement joins TRBV12-3 or TRBV12-4 to TRBJ2-3, with D tentatively TRBD2 (6 bases). This CDR3 spans 13 amino acids. V dropped 9 bases and J dropped 4 bases, with 14 bases sitting between them. CDR3 protein: CASQGGGADTQYF. Written as DNA, the CDR3 is TGTGCCAGTCAGGGCGGAGGGGCAGATACGCAGTATTTT.

This sequence joins TRBV29-1 and TRBJ1-1; D might be TRBD1 (6 bases). CDR1 is SQVTM, CDR2 ANQGSEA, per germline. V was trimmed by 3 bases and J by 0 bases, leaving 8 bases between them. The CDR3 sequence is 13 residues long. The CDR3, as DNA: TGCAGCGTTGAGGACAGCATGAACACTGAAGCTTTCTTT. Translated, it gives CSVEDSMNTEAFF.

The V gene is TRBV6-5, the J gene TRBJ1-6, with D possibly matching TRBD1 (5 bases). Between the trimmed V and J ends, which lost 6 bases and 5 bases, there was a span of 11 bases. This CDR3 has 14 residues. Germline V CDR1 and CDR2: MNHEY, SVGAGI. CDR3 bases: TGTGCCAGCAGAGCGACAGTTAATAATTCACCCCTCCACTTT. Translating gives CASRATVNNSPLHF.

The CDR3 spells CASRENRGTGGELFF. The CDR3 region has the DNA TGTGCCAGCAGGGAAAATAGAGGGACAGGGGGGGAGCTGTTTTTT. V and J are TRBV2 and TRBJ2-2, with TRBD1 matching over 9 bases. CDR1 is SNHLY, CDR2 FYNNEI, per germline. Trimming at V came to 6 bases and at J to 8 bases, leaving 10 bases not matched to a gene. CDR3 size: 15 residues.